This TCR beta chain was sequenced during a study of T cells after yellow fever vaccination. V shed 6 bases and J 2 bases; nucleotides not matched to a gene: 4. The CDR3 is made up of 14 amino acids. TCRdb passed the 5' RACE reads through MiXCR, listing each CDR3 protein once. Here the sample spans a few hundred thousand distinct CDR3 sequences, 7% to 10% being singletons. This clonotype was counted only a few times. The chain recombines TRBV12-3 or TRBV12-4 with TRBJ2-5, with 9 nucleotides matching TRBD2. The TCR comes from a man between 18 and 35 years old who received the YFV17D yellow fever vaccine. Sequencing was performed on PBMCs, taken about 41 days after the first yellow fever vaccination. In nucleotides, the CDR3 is TGTGCCAGCAGCCGACTAGCGGTACAAGAGACCCAGTACTTC. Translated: CASSRLAVQETQYF.